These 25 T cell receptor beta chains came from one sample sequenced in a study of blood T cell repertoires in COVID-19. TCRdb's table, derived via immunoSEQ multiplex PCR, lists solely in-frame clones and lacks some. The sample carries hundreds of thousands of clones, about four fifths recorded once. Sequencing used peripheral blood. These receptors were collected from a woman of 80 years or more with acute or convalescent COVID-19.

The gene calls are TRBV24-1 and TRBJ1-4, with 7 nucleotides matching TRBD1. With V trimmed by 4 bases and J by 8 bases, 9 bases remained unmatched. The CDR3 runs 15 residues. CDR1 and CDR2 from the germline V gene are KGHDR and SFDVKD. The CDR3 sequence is CATSESRDREEKLFF. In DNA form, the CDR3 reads TGTGCCACCAGTGAAAGCCGGGACAGAGAGGAAAAACTGTTTTTT.

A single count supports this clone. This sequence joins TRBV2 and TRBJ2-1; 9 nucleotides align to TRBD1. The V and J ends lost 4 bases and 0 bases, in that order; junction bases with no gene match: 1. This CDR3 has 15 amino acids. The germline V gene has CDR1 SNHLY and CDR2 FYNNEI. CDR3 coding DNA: TGTGCCAGCAGTGCGGACAGGGGCTCCTACAATGAGCAGTTCTTC. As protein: CASSADRGSYNEQFF.

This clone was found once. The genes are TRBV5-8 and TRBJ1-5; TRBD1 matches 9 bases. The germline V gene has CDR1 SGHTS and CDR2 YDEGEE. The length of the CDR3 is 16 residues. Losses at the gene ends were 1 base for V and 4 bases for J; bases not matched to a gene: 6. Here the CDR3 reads CASSLTGTGFNQPQHF. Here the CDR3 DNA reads TGTGCCAGCAGCTTGACCGGGACAGGGTTTAATCAGCCCCAGCATTTT.

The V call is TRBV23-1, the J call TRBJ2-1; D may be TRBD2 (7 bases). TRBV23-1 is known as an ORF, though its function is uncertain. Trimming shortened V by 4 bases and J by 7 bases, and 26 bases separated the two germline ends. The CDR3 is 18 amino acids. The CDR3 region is CASSPPPDRNGTTNEQFF. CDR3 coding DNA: TGCGCCAGCAGTCCCCCCCCCGACAGGAATGGGACTACAAATGAGCAGTTCTTC.

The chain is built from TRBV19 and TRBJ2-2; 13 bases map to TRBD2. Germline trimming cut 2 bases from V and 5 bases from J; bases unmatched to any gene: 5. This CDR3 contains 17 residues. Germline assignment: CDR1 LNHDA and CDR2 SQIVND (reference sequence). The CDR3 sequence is CASSIRLAGGGTGELFF. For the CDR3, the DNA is TGTGCCAGTAGTATAAGACTAGCGGGGGGAGGAACCGGGGAGCTGTTTTTT.

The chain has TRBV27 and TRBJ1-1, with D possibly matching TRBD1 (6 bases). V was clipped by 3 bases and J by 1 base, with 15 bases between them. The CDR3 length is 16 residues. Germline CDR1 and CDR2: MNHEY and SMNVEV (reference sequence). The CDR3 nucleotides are TGTGCCAGCAGTTTTGGGGCAGGGGCCGGGAACACTGAAGCTTTCTTT. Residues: CASSFGAGAGNTEAFF.

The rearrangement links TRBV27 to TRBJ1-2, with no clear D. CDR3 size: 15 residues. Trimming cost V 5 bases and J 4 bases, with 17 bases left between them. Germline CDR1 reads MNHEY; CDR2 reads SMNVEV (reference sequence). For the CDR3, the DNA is TGTGCCAGCAGTCCCGGGGTGGTTTCGTTCTATGGCTACACCTTC. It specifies CASSPGVVSFYGYTF.

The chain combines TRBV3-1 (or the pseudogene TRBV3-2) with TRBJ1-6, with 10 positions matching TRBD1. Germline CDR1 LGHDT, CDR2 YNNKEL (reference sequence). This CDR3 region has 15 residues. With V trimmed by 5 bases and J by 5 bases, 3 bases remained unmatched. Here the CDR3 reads CASSGDRGDNSPLHF. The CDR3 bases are TGTGCCAGCAGCGGGGACAGGGGCGATAATTCACCCCTCCACTTT.

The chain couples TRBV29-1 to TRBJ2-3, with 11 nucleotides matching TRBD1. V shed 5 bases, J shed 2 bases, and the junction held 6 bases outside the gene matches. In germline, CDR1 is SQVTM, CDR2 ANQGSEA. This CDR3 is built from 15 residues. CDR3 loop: CSVKRTGGITDTQYF. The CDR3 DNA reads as TGCAGCGTTAAGCGGACAGGGGGCATCACAGATACGCAGTATTTT.

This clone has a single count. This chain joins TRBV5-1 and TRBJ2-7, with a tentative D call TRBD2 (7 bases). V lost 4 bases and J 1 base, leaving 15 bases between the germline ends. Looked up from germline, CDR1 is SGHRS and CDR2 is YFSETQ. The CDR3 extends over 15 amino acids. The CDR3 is CASSPTGGPSYEQYF. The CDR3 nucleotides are TGCGCCAGCAGCCCTACCGGGGGGCCTTCCTACGAGCAGTACTTC.

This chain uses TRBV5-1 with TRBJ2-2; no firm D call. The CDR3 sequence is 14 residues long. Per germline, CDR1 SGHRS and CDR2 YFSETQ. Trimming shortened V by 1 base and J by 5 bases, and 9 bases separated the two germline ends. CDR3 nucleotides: TGCGCCAGCAGCTTGTCCGCGGTAACCGGGGAGCTGTTTTTT. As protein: CASSLSAVTGELFF.

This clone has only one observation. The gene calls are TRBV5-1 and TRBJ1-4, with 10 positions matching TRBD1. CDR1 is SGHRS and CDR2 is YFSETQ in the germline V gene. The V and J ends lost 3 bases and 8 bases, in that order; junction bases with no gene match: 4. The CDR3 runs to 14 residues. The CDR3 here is CASSWDRGGEKLFF. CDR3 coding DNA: TGCGCCAGCAGCTGGGACAGGGGAGGGGAAAAACTGTTTTTT.

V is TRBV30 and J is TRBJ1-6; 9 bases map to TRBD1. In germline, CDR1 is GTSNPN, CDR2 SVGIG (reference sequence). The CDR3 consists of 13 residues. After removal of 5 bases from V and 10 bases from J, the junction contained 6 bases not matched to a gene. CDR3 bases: TGTGCCTGGGGACAGGGGAAGCACTCACCCCTCCACTTT. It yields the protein CAWGQGKHSPLHF. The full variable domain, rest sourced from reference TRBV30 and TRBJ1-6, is SQTIHQWPATLVQPVGSPLSLECTVEGTSNPNLYWYRQAAGRGLQLLFYSVGIGQISSEVPQNLSASRPQDRQFILSSKKLLLSDSGFYLCAWGQGKHSPLHFGNGTRLTVT.

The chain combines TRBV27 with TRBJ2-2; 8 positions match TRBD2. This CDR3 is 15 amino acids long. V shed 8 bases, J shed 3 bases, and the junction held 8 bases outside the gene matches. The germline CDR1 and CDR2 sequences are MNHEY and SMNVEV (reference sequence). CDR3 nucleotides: TGTGCCAGCCGAACCGGGGGGGCCCACACCGGGGAGCTGTTTTTT. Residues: CASRTGGAHTGELFF.

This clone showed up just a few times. CDR3 coding DNA: TGTGCCAGCAGTTACTCCGGAGGGGGCGATTCACCCCTCCACTTT. It codes for CASSYSGGGDSPLHF. The gene calls are TRBV6-5 and TRBJ1-6, with 7 bases that match TRBD1. V was pared by 0 bases and J by 8 bases, with 4 bases of the junction left unmatched. The germline CDR1 and CDR2 sequences are MNHEY and SVGAGI. This CDR3 is 15 amino acids long.

For the CDR3, the DNA is TGTGCCAGTAGTCAGGATGCAACTAATGAAAAACTGTTTTTT. As protein: CASSQDATNEKLFF. The chain uses TRBV19 and TRBJ1-4; D is undetermined. Germline V CDR1 and CDR2: LNHDA, SQIVND (reference sequence). Trimming left V 5 bases short and J 0 bases short, with 7 bases between. The CDR3 spans 14 residues.

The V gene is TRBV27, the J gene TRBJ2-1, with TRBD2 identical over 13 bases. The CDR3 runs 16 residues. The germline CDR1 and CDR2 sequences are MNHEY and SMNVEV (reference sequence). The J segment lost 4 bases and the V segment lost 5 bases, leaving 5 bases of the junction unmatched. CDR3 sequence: CASSPRTSGGYNEQFF. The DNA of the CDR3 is TGTGCCAGCAGTCCCCGGACTAGCGGGGGATACAATGAGCAGTTCTTC.

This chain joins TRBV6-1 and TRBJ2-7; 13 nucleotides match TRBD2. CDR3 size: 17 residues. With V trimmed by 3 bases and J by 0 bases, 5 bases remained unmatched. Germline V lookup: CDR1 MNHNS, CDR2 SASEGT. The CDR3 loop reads CASSEGTSGVFSYEQYF. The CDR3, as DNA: TGTGCCAGCAGTGAGGGGACTAGCGGGGTCTTCTCCTACGAGCAGTACTTC.

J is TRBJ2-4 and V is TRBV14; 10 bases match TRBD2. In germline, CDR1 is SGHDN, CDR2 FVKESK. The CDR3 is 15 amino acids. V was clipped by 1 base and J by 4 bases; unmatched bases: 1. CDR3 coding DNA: TGTGCCAGCAGCCAAGCACTAGCGGGGAAAAACATTCAGTACTTC. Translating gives CASSQALAGKNIQYF.

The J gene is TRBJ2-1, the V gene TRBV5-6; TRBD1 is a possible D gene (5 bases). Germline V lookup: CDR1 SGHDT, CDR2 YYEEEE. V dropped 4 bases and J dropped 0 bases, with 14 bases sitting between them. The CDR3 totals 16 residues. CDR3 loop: CASSPWTYSSYNEQFF. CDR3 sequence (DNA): TGTGCCAGCAGCCCATGGACATATAGCTCCTACAATGAGCAGTTCTTC. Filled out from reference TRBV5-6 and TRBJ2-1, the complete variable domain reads DAGVTQSPTHLIKTRGQQVTLRCSPKSGHDTVSWYQQALGQGPQFIFQYYEEEERQRGNFPDRFSGHQFPNYSSELNVNALLLGDSALYLCASSPWTYSSYNEQFFGPGTRLTVL.

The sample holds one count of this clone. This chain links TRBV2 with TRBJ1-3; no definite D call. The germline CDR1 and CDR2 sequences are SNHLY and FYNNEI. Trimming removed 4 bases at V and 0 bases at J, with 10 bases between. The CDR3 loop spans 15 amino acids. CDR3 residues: CASSGVAGSGNTIYF. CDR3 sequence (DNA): TGTGCCAGCAGTGGCGTCGCAGGCTCTGGAAACACCATATATTTT. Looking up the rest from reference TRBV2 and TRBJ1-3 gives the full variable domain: EPEVTQTPSHQVTQMGQEVILRCVPISNHLYFYWYRQILGQKVEFLVSFYNNEISEKSEIFDDQFSVERPDGSNFTLKIRSTKLEDSAMYFCASSGVAGSGNTIYFGEGSWLTVV.

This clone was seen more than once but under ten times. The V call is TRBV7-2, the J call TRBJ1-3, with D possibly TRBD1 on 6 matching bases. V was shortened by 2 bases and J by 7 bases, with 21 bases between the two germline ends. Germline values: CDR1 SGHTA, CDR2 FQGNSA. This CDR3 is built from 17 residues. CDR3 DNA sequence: TGTGCCAGCAGCTTAACGGCCGGGACATATTTCGGCAACACCATATATTTT. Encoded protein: CASSLTAGTYFGNTIYF. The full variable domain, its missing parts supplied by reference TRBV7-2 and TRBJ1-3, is GAGVSQSPSNKVTEKGKDVELRCDPISGHTALYWYRQSLGQGLEFLIYFQGNSAPDKSGLPSDRFSAERTGGSVSTLTIQRTQQEDSAVYLCASSLTAGTYFGNTIYFGEGSWLTVV.

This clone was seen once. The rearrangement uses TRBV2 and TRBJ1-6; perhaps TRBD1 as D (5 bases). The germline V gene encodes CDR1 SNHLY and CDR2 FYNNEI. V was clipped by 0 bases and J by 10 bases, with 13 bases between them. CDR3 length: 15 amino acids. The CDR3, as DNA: TGTGCCAGCAGTGAAGCTCGGGGGGAAGGATCACCCCTCCACTTT. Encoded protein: CASSEARGEGSPLHF.

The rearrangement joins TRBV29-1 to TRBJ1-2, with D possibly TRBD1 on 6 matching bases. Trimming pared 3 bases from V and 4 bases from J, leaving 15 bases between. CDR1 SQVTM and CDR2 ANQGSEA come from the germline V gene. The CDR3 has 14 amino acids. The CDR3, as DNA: TGCAGCGTTGACGGCGGGGGGCGAAGCTATGGCTACACCTTC. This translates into CSVDGGGRSYGYTF.

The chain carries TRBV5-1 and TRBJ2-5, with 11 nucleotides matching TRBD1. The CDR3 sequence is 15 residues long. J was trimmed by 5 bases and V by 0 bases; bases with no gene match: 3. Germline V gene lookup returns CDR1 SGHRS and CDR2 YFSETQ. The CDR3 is CASSLGDRGSETQYF. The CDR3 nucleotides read TGCGCCAGCAGCTTGGGGGACAGGGGGAGCGAGACCCAGTACTTC.